These T cell receptor beta chains were read from a single sample in a study of T cell responses to AZD1222 COVID-19 vaccine. Only in-frame clones appear in the TCRdb table, and some are missing; sequencing was by immunoSEQ multiplex PCR. The data show roughly 120,000 clones, with approximately 85% seen just once and over 5% held by the top ten. Specimen: peripheral blood, collected on day 0 of AZD1222 vaccination. The receptors were gathered from an adult in good health. Each CDR3 is given with its conserved first and last residue. The order of the fields is J gene, clone size, V gene, D gene, CDR3 protein, CDR3 DNA. A D gene is named only where the DNA matches it firmly. Only some rows state a clone size, as once, few, many or a class for expanded clones.

TRBJ2-3 | - | TRBV19 | - | CASSRLEDTQYF | TGTGCCAGTAGTAGGCTCGAAGATACGCAGTATTTT
TRBJ1-5 | - | TRBV12-3/TRBV12-4 | TRBD1 | CASSSTGEQPQHF | TGTGCCAGCAGTTCAACAGGGGAACAGCCCCAGCATTTT
TRBJ1-6 | - | TRBV3-1/TRBV3-2 | - | CASSQRQAVSYNSPLHF | TGTGCCAGCAGCCAACGGCAGGCGGTTTCGTATAATTCACCCCTCCACTTT
TRBJ2-5 | few | TRBV7-3 | - | CASSSQETQYF | TGTGCCAGCAGCTCCCAAGAGACCCAGTACTTC
TRBJ1-6 | - | TRBV7-9 | - | CASGWGRDYNSPLHF | TGTGCCAGCGGCTGGGGAAGGGACTATAATTCACCCCTCCACTTT
TRBJ2-7 | - | TRBV28 | - | CASSPRVLLNEQYF | TGTGCCAGCAGTCCTAGGGTGTTGCTGAACGAGCAGTACTTC
TRBJ2-7 | - | TRBV15 | - | CATSLRGGRTYEQYF | TGTGCCACCAGCCTCAGAGGGGGGCGGACCTACGAGCAGTACTTC
TRBJ1-1 | - | TRBV30 | TRBD1 | CAWSVRQGATEAFF | TGTGCCTGGAGTGTTCGGCAGGGGGCCACTGAAGCTTTCTTT
TRBJ2-1 | - | TRBV12-3/TRBV12-4 | - | CASSFGTLSVEFF | TGTGCCAGCAGTTTCGGGACCCTCTCAGTCGAGTTCTTC
TRBJ1-6 | once | TRBV15 | - | CATSSGIFSSPLHF | TGTGCCACCAGCAGTGGGATCTTTTCGTCACCCCTCCACTTT
TRBJ1-6 | - | TRBV7-2 | - | CASRWGDLLPPLHF | TGTGCCAGCAGATGGGGGGATTTGTTGCCACCCCTCCACTTT
TRBJ1-1 | - | TRBV6-5 | TRBD1 | CASKETGGRTEAFF | TGTGCCAGCAAAGAGACAGGGGGAAGAACTGAAGCTTTCTTT
TRBJ1-1 | - | TRBV27 | - | CASSLSARGRTEAFF | TGTGCCAGCAGTTTATCGGCGAGGGGCCGCACTGAAGCTTTCTTT
TRBJ2-3 | few | TRBV18 | TRBD2 | CASSFGGTYTDTQYF | TGTGCCAGCTCTTTCGGGGGGACCTACACAGATACGCAGTATTTT
TRBJ1-2 | - | TRBV19 | - | CASSISLGSHYGYTF | TGTGCCAGTAGTATTTCCCTGGGATCGCACTATGGCTACACCTTC
TRBJ1-1 | - | TRBV3-1/TRBV3-2 | TRBD1 | CASSRQGANTEAFF | TGTGCCAGCAGCCGTCAGGGGGCGAACACTGAAGCTTTCTTT
TRBJ2-3 | - | TRBV9 | TRBD2 | CASSVGPSGATDTQYF | TGTGCCAGCAGCGTAGGGCCTAGCGGAGCGACAGATACGCAGTATTTT
TRBJ2-3 | - | TRBV5-5 | - | CASSARGNTQADTQYF | TGTGCCAGCAGCGCCCGGGGAAACACGCAGGCAGATACGCAGTATTTT
TRBJ1-1 | - | TRBV19 | - | CASRRAGMNTEAFF | TGTGCCAGTAGGCGGGCAGGGATGAACACTGAAGCTTTCTTT
TRBJ1-4 | - | TRBV7-2 | TRBD1 | CASSSYRGPNEKLFF | TGTGCCAGCAGCTCCTACAGGGGGCCTAATGAAAAACTGTTTTTT
TRBJ1-1 | few | TRBV30 | - | CAWGREATEAFF | TGTGCCTGGGGCAGGGAGGCCACTGAAGCTTTCTTT
TRBJ1-1 | - | TRBV27 | - | CASNTIQGLLGTEAFF | TGTGCCAGCAACACCATACAGGGATTGCTCGGCACTGAAGCTTTCTTT
TRBJ2-7 | few | TRBV7-8 | - | CASSLAEEQYF | TGTGCCAGCAGCTTAGCTGAAGAGCAGTACTTC
TRBJ1-3 | - | TRBV2 | - | CASTRIGNTIYF | TGTGCCAGCACAAGAATCGGAAACACCATATATTTT
TRBJ1-5 | - | TRBV2 | - | CASWGRNQPQHF | TGTGCCAGCTGGGGACGGAATCAGCCCCAGCATTTT
TRBJ1-6 | - | TRBV9 | - | CASSVRGSYNSPLHF | TGTGCCAGCAGCGTCCGGGGCTCCTATAATTCACCCCTCCACTTT
TRBJ2-7 | - | TRBV11-2 | TRBD2 | CASSADRWDLLAGPHEQYF | TGTGCCAGCAGCGCAGACAGATGGGACTTGCTAGCGGGCCCCCACGAGCAGTACTTC
TRBJ2-1 | - | TRBV18 | TRBD1 | CASSQGQGAYNEQFF | TGTGCCAGCTCACAGGGACAGGGGGCCTACAATGAGCAGTTCTTC
TRBJ2-2 | - | TRBV2 | - | CASSDWGGPNTGELFF | TGTGCCAGCAGTGATTGGGGGGGCCCGAACACCGGGGAGCTGTTTTTT
TRBJ2-1 | - | TRBV15 | TRBD1 | CATSREGTGSSYNEQFF | TGTGCCACCAGCAGAGAAGGGACAGGGAGCTCCTACAATGAGCAGTTCTTC
TRBJ2-7 | - | TRBV10-3 | - | CAISESRARAPYEQYF | TGTGCCATCAGTGAGTCTAGGGCCCGGGCCCCCTACGAGCAGTACTTC
TRBJ1-1 | - | TRBV19 | - | CASSISSGNEAFF | TGTGCCAGTAGTATCTCTTCCGGGAATGAAGCTTTCTTT
TRBJ2-6 | - | TRBV28 | TRBD1 | CASRGDRVFSGANVLTF | TGTGCCAGCAGGGGGGACAGGGTATTCTCTGGGGCCAACGTCCTGACTTTC
TRBJ1-1 | few | TRBV3-1/TRBV3-2 | - | CASSQGGSTEAFF | TGTGCCAGCAGCCAAGGGGGGTCCACTGAAGCTTTCTTT
TRBJ2-3 | - | TRBV24-1 | TRBD2 | CATSDSAGLAGIADTQYF | TGTGCCACCAGTGATTCTGCTGGTCTAGCGGGGATCGCAGATACGCAGTATTTT
TRBJ1-2 | - | TRBV19 | - | CASSIPADGPVYGYTF | TGTGCCAGTAGTATACCTGCGGACGGTCCGGTCTATGGCTACACCTTC
TRBJ2-3 | - | TRBV7-9 | - | CASTPGVHTQYF | TGTGCCAGCACCCCCGGGGTACATACGCAGTATTTT
TRBJ2-1 | - | TRBV27 | TRBD2 | CASSFPSGGLNEQFF | TGTGCCAGCAGTTTCCCTAGCGGGGGGCTCAATGAGCAGTTCTTC
TRBJ2-4 | - | TRBV11-3 | - | CASSSAGGDIQYF | TGTGCCAGCAGCTCGGCGGGTGGGGACATTCAGTACTTC
TRBJ1-6 | - | TRBV21-1 | - | CARLGQGAMVSSYNSPLHF | TGTGCCAGGTTGGGACAGGGGGCGATGGTAAGCTCCTATAATTCACCCCTCCACTTT
TRBJ1-4 | - | TRBV18 | - | CASRAGQGGARNEKLFF | TGTGCCAGCCGCGCTGGGCAGGGTGGCGCGAGGAATGAAAAACTGTTTTTT
TRBJ2-2 | - | TRBV18 | - | CASSPKDSTNTGELFF | TGTGCCAGCTCACCCAAGGACAGCACGAACACCGGGGAGCTGTTTTTT